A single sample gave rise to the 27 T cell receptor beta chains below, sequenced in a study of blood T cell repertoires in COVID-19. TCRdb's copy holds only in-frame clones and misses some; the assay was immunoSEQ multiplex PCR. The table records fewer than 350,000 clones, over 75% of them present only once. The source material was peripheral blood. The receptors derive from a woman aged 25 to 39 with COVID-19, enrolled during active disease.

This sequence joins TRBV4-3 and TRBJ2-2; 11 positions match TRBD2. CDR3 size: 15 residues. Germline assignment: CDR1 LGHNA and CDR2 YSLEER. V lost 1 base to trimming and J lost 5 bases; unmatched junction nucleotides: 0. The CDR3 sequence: CASSQGLAGTGELFF. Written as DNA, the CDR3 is TGCGCCAGCAGCCAAGGACTAGCGGGGACCGGGGAGCTGTTTTTT.

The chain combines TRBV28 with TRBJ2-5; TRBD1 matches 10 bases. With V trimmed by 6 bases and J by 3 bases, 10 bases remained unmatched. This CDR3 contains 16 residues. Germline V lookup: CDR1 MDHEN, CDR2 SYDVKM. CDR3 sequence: CASSPDGQGGEETQYF. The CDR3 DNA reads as TGTGCCAGCAGCCCGGACGGACAGGGGGGGGAAGAGACCCAGTACTTC.

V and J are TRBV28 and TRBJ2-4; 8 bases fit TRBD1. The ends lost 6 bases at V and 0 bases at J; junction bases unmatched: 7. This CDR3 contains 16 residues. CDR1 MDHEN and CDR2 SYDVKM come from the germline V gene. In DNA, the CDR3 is TGTGCCAGCAGGACCGGACAGGGACTAGCCAAAAACATTCAGTACTTC. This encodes CASRTGQGLAKNIQYF.

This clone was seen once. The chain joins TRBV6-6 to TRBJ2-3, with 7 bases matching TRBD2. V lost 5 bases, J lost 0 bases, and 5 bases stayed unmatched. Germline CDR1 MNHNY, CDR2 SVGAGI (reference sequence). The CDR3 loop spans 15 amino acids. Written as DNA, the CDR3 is TGTGCCAGCAGTACTGATAGCGGGAGCACAGATACGCAGTATTTT. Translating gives CASSTDSGSTDTQYF.

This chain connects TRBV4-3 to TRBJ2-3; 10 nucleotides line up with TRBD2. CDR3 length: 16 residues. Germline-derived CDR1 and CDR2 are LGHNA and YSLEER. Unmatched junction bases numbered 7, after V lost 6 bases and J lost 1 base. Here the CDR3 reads CASSPSGTSGTDTQYF. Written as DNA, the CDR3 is TGCGCCAGCAGTCCCTCCGGGACTAGCGGCACAGATACGCAGTATTTT.

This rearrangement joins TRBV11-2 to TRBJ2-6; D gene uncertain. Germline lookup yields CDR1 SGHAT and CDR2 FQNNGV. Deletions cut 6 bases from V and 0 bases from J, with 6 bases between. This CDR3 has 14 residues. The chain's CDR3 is CASRPGSGANVLTF. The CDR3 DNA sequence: TGTGCCAGCAGGCCAGGCTCTGGGGCCAACGTCCTGACTTTC.

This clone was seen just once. CDR3 in amino acids: CASWSGMNYNEQFF. The DNA of the CDR3 is TGTGCCAGCTGGTCGGGTATGAACTACAATGAGCAGTTCTTC. V gene TRBV6-5 combines with J gene TRBJ2-1; D uncertain. The CDR3 is 14 amino acids. Between the trimmed V and J ends, which lost 8 bases and 3 bases, there was a span of 14 bases. Germline-derived CDR1 and CDR2 are MNHEY and SVGAGI.

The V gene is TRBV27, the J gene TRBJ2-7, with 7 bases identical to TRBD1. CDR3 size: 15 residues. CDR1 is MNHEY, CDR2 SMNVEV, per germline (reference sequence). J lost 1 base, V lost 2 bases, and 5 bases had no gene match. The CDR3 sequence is CASSLGNRGSYEQYF. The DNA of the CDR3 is TGTGCCAGCAGTTTAGGCAACAGGGGTTCCTACGAGCAGTACTTC.

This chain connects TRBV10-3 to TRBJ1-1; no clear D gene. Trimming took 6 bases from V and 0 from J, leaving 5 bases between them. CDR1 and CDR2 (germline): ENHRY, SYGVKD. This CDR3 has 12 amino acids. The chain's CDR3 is CAIRQMNTEAFF. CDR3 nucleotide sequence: TGTGCCATCAGACAGATGAACACTGAAGCTTTCTTT.

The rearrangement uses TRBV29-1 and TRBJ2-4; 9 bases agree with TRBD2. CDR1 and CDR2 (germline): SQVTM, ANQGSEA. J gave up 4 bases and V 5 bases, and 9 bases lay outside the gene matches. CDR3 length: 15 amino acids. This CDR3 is CSVLRGTSSKNIQYF. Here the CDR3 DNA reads TGCAGCGTTCTAAGGGGGACTAGCAGTAAAAACATTCAGTACTTC.

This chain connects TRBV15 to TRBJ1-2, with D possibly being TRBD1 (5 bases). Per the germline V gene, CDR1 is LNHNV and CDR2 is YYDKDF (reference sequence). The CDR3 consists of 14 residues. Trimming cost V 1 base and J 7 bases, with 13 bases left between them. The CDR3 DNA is TGTGCCACCAGCAGAGGGCGCACAGGCGGTGGCTACACCTTC. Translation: CATSRGRTGGGYTF.

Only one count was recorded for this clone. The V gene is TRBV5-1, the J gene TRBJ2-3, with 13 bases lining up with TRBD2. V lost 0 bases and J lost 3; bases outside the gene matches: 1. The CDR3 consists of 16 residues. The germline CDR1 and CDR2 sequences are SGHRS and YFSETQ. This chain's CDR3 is CASSLGTSGRTDTQYF. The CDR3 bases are TGCGCCAGCAGCTTGGGGACTAGCGGGAGAACAGATACGCAGTATTTT.

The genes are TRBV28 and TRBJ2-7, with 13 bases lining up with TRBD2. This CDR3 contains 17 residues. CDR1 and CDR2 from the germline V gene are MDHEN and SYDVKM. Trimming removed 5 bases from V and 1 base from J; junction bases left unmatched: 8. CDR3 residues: CASSPPTSGRVSYEQYF. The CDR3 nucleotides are TGTGCCAGCAGTCCCCCTACTAGCGGGAGGGTATCCTACGAGCAGTACTTC.

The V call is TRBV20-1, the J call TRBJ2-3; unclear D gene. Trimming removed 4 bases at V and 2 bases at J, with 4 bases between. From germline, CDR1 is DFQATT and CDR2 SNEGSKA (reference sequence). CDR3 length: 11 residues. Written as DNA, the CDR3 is TGCAGTGCTACCAACACAGATACGCAGTATTTT. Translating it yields CSATNTDTQYF.

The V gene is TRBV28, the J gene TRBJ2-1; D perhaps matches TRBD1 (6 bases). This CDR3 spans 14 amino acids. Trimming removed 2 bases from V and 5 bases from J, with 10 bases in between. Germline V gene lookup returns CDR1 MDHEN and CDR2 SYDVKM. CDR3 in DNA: TGTGCCAGCAGTTTAACGGGGACACACAATGAGCAGTTCTTC. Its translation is CASSLTGTHNEQFF.

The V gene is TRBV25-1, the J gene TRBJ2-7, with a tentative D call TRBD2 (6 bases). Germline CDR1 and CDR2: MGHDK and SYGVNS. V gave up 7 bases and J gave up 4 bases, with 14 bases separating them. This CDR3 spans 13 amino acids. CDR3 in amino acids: CASTETSRYEQYF. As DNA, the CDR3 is TGTGCCAGCACCGAAACTAGCAGGTACGAGCAGTACTTC.

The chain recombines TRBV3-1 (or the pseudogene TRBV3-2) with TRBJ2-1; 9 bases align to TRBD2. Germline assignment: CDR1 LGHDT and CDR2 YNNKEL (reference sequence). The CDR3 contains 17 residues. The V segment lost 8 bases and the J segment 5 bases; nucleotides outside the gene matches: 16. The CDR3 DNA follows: TGTGCCAGCGCTCGCCCGGGCGGGAGGGGGCGCCACAATGAGCAGTTCTTC. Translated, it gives CASARPGGRGRHNEQFF.

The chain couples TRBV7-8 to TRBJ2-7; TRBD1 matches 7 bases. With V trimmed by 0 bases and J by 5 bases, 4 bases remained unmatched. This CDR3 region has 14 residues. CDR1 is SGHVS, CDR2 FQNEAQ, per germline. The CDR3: CASSLADRDDEQYF. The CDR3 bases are TGTGCCAGCAGCTTAGCTGACAGGGACGACGAGCAGTACTTC.

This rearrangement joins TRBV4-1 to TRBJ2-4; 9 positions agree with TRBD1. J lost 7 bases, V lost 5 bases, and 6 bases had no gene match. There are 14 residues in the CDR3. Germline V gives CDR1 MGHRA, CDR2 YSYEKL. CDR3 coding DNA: TGCGCCAGCAGCGAGGGACAGGGAAGGAACATTCAGTACTTC. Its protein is CASSEGQGRNIQYF.

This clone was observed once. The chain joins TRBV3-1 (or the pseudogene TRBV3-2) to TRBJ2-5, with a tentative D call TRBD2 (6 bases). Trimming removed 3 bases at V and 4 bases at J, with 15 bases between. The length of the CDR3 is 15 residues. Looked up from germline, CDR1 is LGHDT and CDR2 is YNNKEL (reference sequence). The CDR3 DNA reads TGTGCCAGCAGCCACAGCCCCCAAGCGGGAGAGACCCAGTACTTC. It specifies CASSHSPQAGETQYF.

The CDR3 DNA is TGTGCCAGTAGGGGTCAGCTGACAGCCTTATCCGAGCAGTACTTC. Translating it yields CASRGQLTALSEQYF. The V gene is TRBV19, the J gene TRBJ2-7, with TRBD1 as a possible D gene (5 bases). CDR3 length: 15 residues. Per germline, CDR1 LNHDA and CDR2 SQIVND (reference sequence). V lost 6 bases and J 6 bases, leaving 21 bases between the germline ends. Complete variable domain (other parts from reference TRBV19 and TRBJ2-7): DGGITQSPKYLFRKEGQNVTLSCEQNLNHDAMYWYRQDPGQGLRLIYYSQIVNDFQKGDIAEGYSVSREKKESFPLTVTSAQKNPTAFYLCASRGQLTALSEQYFGPGTRLTVT.

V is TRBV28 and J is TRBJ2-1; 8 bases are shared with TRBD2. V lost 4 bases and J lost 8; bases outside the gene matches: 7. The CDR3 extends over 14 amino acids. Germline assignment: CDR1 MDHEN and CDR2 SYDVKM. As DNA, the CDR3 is TGTGCCAGCAGTTGGGGACTAGACTCTTATGAGCAGTTCTTC. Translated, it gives CASSWGLDSYEQFF.

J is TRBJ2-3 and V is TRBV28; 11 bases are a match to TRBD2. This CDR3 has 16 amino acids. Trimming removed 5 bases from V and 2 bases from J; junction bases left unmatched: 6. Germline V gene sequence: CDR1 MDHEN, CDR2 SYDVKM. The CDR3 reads CASSPRTSGHTDTQYF. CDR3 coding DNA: TGTGCCAGCAGTCCAAGGACTAGCGGGCACACAGATACGCAGTATTTT. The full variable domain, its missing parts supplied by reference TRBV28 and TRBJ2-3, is DVKVTQSSRYLVKRTGEKVFLECVQDMDHENMFWYRQDPGLGLRLIYFSYDVKMKEKGDIPEGYSVSREKKERFSLILESASTNQTSMYLCASSPRTSGHTDTQYFGPGTRLTVL.

CDR3 residues: CASSMGQGWGYTF. The DNA for the CDR3 is TGCGCCAGCAGCATGGGACAGGGCTGGGGCTACACCTTC. This rearrangement joins TRBV5-1 to TRBJ1-2; 9 nucleotides agree with TRBD1. The CDR3 contains 13 residues. The ends lost 4 bases at V and 8 bases at J; junction bases unmatched: 6. Germline V gene data show CDR1 as SGHRS and CDR2 as YFSETQ.

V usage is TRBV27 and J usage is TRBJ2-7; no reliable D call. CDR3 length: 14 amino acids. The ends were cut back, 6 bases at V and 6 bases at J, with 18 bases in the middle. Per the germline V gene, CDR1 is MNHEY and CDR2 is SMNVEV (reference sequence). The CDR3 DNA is TGTGCCAGCAGCCCGCGGTCGACCCCTGGCGAGCAGTACTTC. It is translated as CASSPRSTPGEQYF.

CDR3 in amino acids: CASRILRGPRGSYEQYF. The CDR3 coding sequence is TGTGCCAGCAGAATCCTGCGCGGGCCCCGGGGCTCCTACGAGCAGTACTTC. This rearrangement joins TRBV5-6 to TRBJ2-7; possible D gene TRBD2, 5 bases. The CDR3 runs 17 residues. From germline, CDR1 is SGHDT and CDR2 YYEEEE. V lost 5 bases and J lost 0, with 21 bases in between.

The CDR3 DNA reads as TGCAGCGTTGAGGGACTAGCGGGCATTAGCTCCTACGAGCAGTACTTC. This encodes CSVEGLAGISSYEQYF. This chain uses TRBV29-1 with TRBJ2-7; 12 bases agree with TRBD2. V dropped 3 bases and J dropped 0; count of bases not matched to a gene: 6. Germline CDR1 reads SQVTM; CDR2 reads ANQGSEA. The CDR3 covers 16 residues.